This TCR beta chain was retrieved from a study of control samples from healthy donors and cancer patients. The ends lost 4 bases at V and 4 bases at J; junction bases unmatched: 8. Per germline, CDR1 SGHNT and CDR2 YYREEE (reference sequence). The CDR3 contains 15 residues. Clones were sequenced by immunoSEQ multiplex PCR, and TCRdb holds only the in-frame ones, with some missing. The sample holds 70,000 or so clones, approximately 88% seen once. The sample comprised PBMCs. This rearrangement joins TRBV5-4 to TRBJ1-2, with 9 bases lining up with TRBD1. This receptor was obtained from a woman aged 45-65 years with lung cancer. DNA of the CDR3: TGTGCCAGCAGCCCCACCGGACAGGGGCCCTATGGCTACACCTTC. Translation gives CASSPTGQGPYGYTF. Full variable domain (missing parts from reference TRBV5-4 and TRBJ1-2): ETGVTQSPTHLIKTRGQQVTLRCSSQSGHNTVSWYQQALGQGPQFIFQYYREEENGRGNFPPRFSGLQFPNYSSELNVNALELDDSALYLCASSPTGQGPYGYTFGSGTRLTVV.